This is a list of T cell receptor beta chains from one sample in a study of PD-1 blockade in mismatch repair-deficient tumors. Method: immunoSEQ multiplex PCR; TCRdb's copy keeps in-frame clones and lacks some. The table shows some 97,000 clones, with approximately 83% occurring only once. The sample consisted of peripheral blood, taken approximately 35 weeks after starting pembrolizumab. All receptors derive from an adult with mismatch repair-deficient cancer. Both conserved end residues are part of each CDR3. The D gene is left open where the match is weak. Where a row states a size, it is once, few, many or the class of an expanded clone; other rows omit it.

>TRBJ1-1|TRBV10-3|15|-|-
CAISEWDRMNTEAFF
TGTGCCATCAGTGAGTGGGATCGCATGAACACTGAAGCTTTCTTT
>TRBJ1-3|TRBV4-3|13|-|-
CASSQLRGNTIYF
TGCGCCAGCAGCCAGCTACGGGGAAACACCATATATTTT
>TRBJ2-3|TRBV2|14|-|TRBD1
CASSPNRGTDTQYF
TGTGCCAGCAGTCCAAACAGGGGAACAGATACGCAGTATTTT
>TRBJ2-7|TRBV6-5|15|-|TRBD1
CASRSYRGSTYEQYF
TGTGCCAGCAGGTCCTACAGGGGAAGCACCTACGAGCAGTACTTC
>TRBJ1-2|TRBV30|15|-|-
CAWKTARARNYGYTF
TGTGCCTGGAAGACGGCCAGGGCCCGAAACTATGGCTACACCTTC
>TRBJ1-3|TRBV27|15|few|-
CASSLDGSSGNTIYF
TGTGCCAGCAGTTTAGACGGCAGCTCTGGAAACACCATATATTTT
>TRBJ1-1|TRBV5-4|16|-|TRBD1
CASSLGTGGKNTEAFF
TGTGCCAGCAGCCTAGGGACAGGGGGAAAGAACACTGAAGCTTTCTTT
>TRBJ2-3|TRBV12-5|17|-|TRBD2
CASGALAGVLGTDTQYF
TGTGCTAGTGGCGCACTAGCGGGAGTCCTAGGAACAGATACGCAGTATTTT
>TRBJ2-3|TRBV4-1|15|-|TRBD1
CASSQTGQTTDTQYF
TGCGCCAGCAGCCAAACGGGACAGACCACAGATACGCAGTATTTT
>TRBJ1-1|TRBV18|15|-|-
CASSPLRDRGTEAFF
TGTGCCAGCTCACCACTTAGGGACCGCGGAACTGAAGCTTTCTTT
>TRBJ2-6|TRBV2|17|few|-
CASSGYRLQPGANVLTF
TGTGCCAGCAGCGGGTACCGGCTACAGCCTGGGGCCAACGTCCTGACTTTC
>TRBJ2-3|TRBV6-6|16|-|TRBD2
CASSSGSGSGTDTQYF
TGTGCCAGCAGTTCGGGCAGCGGGAGCGGCACAGATACGCAGTATTTT
>TRBJ2-3|TRBV12-5|12|-|-
CASGWDADTQYF
TGTGCTAGTGGTTGGGATGCAGATACGCAGTATTTT